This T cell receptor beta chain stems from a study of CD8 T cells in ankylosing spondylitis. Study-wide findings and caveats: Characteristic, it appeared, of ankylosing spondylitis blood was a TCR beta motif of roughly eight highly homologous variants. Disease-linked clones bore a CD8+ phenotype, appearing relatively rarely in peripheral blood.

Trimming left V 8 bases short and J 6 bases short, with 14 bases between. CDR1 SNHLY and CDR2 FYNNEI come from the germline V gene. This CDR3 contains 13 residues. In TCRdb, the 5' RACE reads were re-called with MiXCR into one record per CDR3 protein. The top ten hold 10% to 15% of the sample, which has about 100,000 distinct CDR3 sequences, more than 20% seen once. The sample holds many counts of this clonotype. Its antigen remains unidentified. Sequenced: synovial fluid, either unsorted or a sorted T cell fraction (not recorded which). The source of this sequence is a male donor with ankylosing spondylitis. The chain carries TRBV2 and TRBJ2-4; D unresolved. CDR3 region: CASPSDFLNIQYF. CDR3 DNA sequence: TGTGCCAGCCCCAGTGACTTCTTAAACATTCAGTACTTC. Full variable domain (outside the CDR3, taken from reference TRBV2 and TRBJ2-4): EPEVTQTPSHQVTQMGQEVILRCVPISNHLYFYWYRQILGQKVEFLVSFYNNEISEKSEIFDDQFSVERPDGSNFTLKIRSTKLEDSAMYFCASPSDFLNIQYFGAGTRLSVL.